This is a list of T cell receptor beta chains from one sample in a study of a mutant IDH1 vaccine in newly diagnosed glioma. Measured with immunoSEQ multiplex PCR; TCRdb has only the in-frame clones, and not every one. The data contain 82,000 or so clones, 75% to 85% of them seen just once; the ten biggest clones take up 2% to 2.5%. Their antigen targets remain unknown. This specimen consisted of PBMCs, obtained from a glioma patient whose treatment included an IDH1 peptide vaccine. Receptors originate from a man under 40 with glioma. Some clones in this sample may be carry-over from other donors' samples. Both conserved end residues are part of each CDR3. The order of the fields is J gene, clone size, V gene, D gene, CDR3 DNA, CDR3 protein. A D gene is named only where the DNA matches it firmly. The listing skips clone size in some rows; elsewhere it reads once, few, many or a size class.

J: TRBJ1-2; size: NA; V: TRBV5-4; D: TRBD1; DNA: TGTGCCAGCAGACAGGGGGGGGACTATGGCTACACCTTC; CDR3: CASRQGGDYGYTF
J: TRBJ1-4; size: few; V: TRBV29-1; D: NA; DNA: TGCAGCGTTGAAGTCTCTGGATCTGGAGAAAAACTGTTTTTT; CDR3: CSVEVSGSGEKLFF
J: TRBJ2-1; size: NA; V: TRBV19; D: NA; DNA: TGTGCCAGTAGTACGACTAGGGCAAATGAGCAGTTCTTC; CDR3: CASSTTRANEQFF
J: TRBJ2-3; size: once; V: TRBV9; D: NA; DNA: TGTGCCAGCAGCGTAGATACGCAGTTAGGAGATACGCAGTATTTT; CDR3: CASSVDTQLGDTQYF
J: TRBJ2-2; size: NA; V: TRBV5-4; D: NA; DNA: TGTGCCAGCGGCTTGGTGGGGGCGAACACCGGGGAGCTGTTTTTT; CDR3: CASGLVGANTGELFF
J: TRBJ2-1; size: NA; V: TRBV6-5; D: NA; DNA: TGTGCCAGCAGATATCAGGGGCAACGGTACAATGAGCAGTTCTTC; CDR3: CASRYQGQRYNEQFF
J: TRBJ2-3; size: NA; V: TRBV9; D: TRBD2; DNA: TGTGCCAGCAGCCTCTCCGTCGGGCTAGCGGGAGTGGGAGGCACAGATACGCAGTATTTT; CDR3: CASSLSVGLAGVGGTDTQYF
J: TRBJ1-1; size: NA; V: TRBV19; D: TRBD1; DNA: TGTGCCAGTAGTCAACCCCGCCAGGGGGCGAAGCCTGAAGCTTTCTTT; CDR3: CASSQPRQGAKPEAFF
J: TRBJ1-3; size: once; V: TRBV2; D: NA; DNA: TGTGCCAGCAGTGTTCTGGGGTCCTCTGGAAACACCATATATTTT; CDR3: CASSVLGSSGNTIYF
J: TRBJ1-1; size: medium-sized; V: TRBV27; D: NA; DNA: TGTGCCAGCAGTTTATCGACGGGGGGGAACACTGAAGCTTTCTTT; CDR3: CASSLSTGGNTEAFF
J: TRBJ1-2; size: once; V: TRBV5-1; D: NA; DNA: TGCGCCAGCAGCTTGGCACCAGATCCTAACTATGGCTACACCTTC; CDR3: CASSLAPDPNYGYTF
J: TRBJ1-2; size: NA; V: TRBV28; D: NA; DNA: TGTGCCAGCAGTAGCGGGACAACCGCGAGCTATGGCTACACCTTC; CDR3: CASSSGTTASYGYTF
J: TRBJ2-7; size: once; V: TRBV29-1; D: TRBD1; DNA: TGCAGCGTTGAAGTAAGTGACAGGGGGCTGTACGAGCAGTACTTC; CDR3: CSVEVSDRGLYEQYF
J: TRBJ1-1; size: NA; V: TRBV5-4; D: TRBD1; DNA: TGTGCCAGCAGCAGAAGCGCAGGGGGCCTTAGGAACACTGAAGCTTTCTTT; CDR3: CASSRSAGGLRNTEAFF
J: TRBJ1-1; size: NA; V: TRBV7-2; D: NA; DNA: TGTGCCAGCAGCTTAGTCCATGACAGTTGGGCTGAAGCTTTCTTT; CDR3: CASSLVHDSWAEAFF
J: TRBJ1-1; size: NA; V: TRBV5-1; D: TRBD1; DNA: TGCGCCAGCAGCTTGGAAAGGGGGCGACCAGCTTTCTTT; CDR3: CASSLERGRPAFF
J: TRBJ2-7; size: once; V: TRBV27; D: NA; DNA: TGTGCCAGCAGTTTAAACGGTCCTAATCCCTACGAGCAGTACTTC; CDR3: CASSLNGPNPYEQYF
J: TRBJ2-7; size: NA; V: TRBV28; D: NA; DNA: TGTGCCAGCAGTTTATTTGACAGCATCCCGTACTTC; CDR3: CASSLFDSIPYF
J: TRBJ2-7; size: once; V: TRBV5-4; D: NA; DNA: TGTGCCAGCAGCCCCTCGGGTGGCGGGGCGACCCGTGCCTTCACCTACGAGCAGTACTTC; CDR3: CASSPSGGGATRAFTYEQYF
J: TRBJ1-2; size: NA; V: TRBV5-4; D: TRBD1; DNA: TGTGCCAGCAGCTTGAAAGTGACAGGGTACCGCTACACCTTC; CDR3: CASSLKVTGYRYTF
J: TRBJ2-7; size: NA; V: TRBV18; D: TRBD2; DNA: TGTGCCAGCTCACCCATACTAGCGGGAGACGAGCAGTACTTC; CDR3: CASSPILAGDEQYF
J: TRBJ2-3; size: NA; V: TRBV4-2; D: TRBD2; DNA: TGTGCCAGCAGCTCCAAAAATACACTAGCGGGGGGCAAAGATACGCAGTATTTT; CDR3: CASSSKNTLAGGKDTQYF
J: TRBJ1-6; size: NA; V: TRBV2; D: NA; DNA: TGTGCCAGCAGTCCAATGACGGGGGATTCACCCCTCCACTTT; CDR3: CASSPMTGDSPLHF
J: TRBJ2-1; size: NA; V: TRBV2; D: NA; DNA: TGTGCCAGCAGTGAAGCCGATCAGTCCAACCAGTTCTTC; CDR3: CASSEADQSNQFF
J: TRBJ1-2; size: once; V: TRBV28; D: TRBD1; DNA: TGTGCCAGCAGTCCCCCAGGGGGCGCGGGCTATGGCTACACCTTC; CDR3: CASSPPGGAGYGYTF
J: TRBJ1-2; size: NA; V: TRBV27; D: NA; DNA: TGTGCCAGCAGTTCCGGGCCTTCACGCGGCTACACCTTC; CDR3: CASSSGPSRGYTF
J: TRBJ1-2; size: NA; V: TRBV2; D: NA; DNA: TGTGCCAGCAGTCGAAGACAGGAGGAGGACGGCTACACCTTC; CDR3: CASSRRQEEDGYTF
J: TRBJ1-2; size: NA; V: TRBV5-6; D: TRBD1; DNA: TGTGCCAGCAGCGCCAAACTGCACAGGGGGCGGTCCGGCTATGGCTACACCTTC; CDR3: CASSAKLHRGRSGYGYTF
J: TRBJ1-5; size: NA; V: TRBV6-6; D: TRBD1; DNA: TGTGCCAGCAGTTACGAACAGGGGGCAGAACAGCCCCAGCATTTT; CDR3: CASSYEQGAEQPQHF
J: TRBJ1-1; size: NA; V: TRBV6-5; D: NA; DNA: TGTGCCAGTGCCCGGAGGGGGGAGGGAGCTTTCTTT; CDR3: CASARRGEGAFF
J: TRBJ1-5; size: once; V: TRBV7-5; D: NA; DNA: TGTGTCAGAAGCACCACGGGGACACACCATCAGCCCCAGCATTTT; CDR3: CVRSTTGTHHQPQHF
J: TRBJ1-2; size: NA; V: TRBV19; D: NA; DNA: TGTGCCAGTAGTATAAAAAGGCTTTCCACTAACTATGGCTACACCTTC; CDR3: CASSIKRLSTNYGYTF
J: TRBJ2-7; size: NA; V: TRBV11-2; D: NA; DNA: TGTGCCAGCTCGCATCGGGCAGGGTTTGCCTACGAGCAGTACTTC; CDR3: CASSHRAGFAYEQYF
J: TRBJ2-2; size: NA; V: TRBV27; D: NA; DNA: TGTGCCAGCAGCATTTCCTTAACCGGGGAGCTGTTTTTT; CDR3: CASSISLTGELFF